This passage covers 10 T cell receptor beta chains from one sample sequenced in a study of cytomegalovirus exposure and HLA in healthy donors. 13 Jbeta primers and 60 Vbeta primers were used for the PCR. The data were produced by immunoSEQ multiplex PCR, yet TCRdb's version contains in-frame clones alone and is incomplete. Of 100,000 or so clones listed, approximately 79% were seen once; the top ten hold 6.5% to 7%. Sample: PBMCs. The origin of the receptors is a man aged 25 to 45 in good health and CMV-seropositive.

This clone was recorded a few times. The J gene is TRBJ1-2, the V gene TRBV6-5, with 9 bases fitting TRBD1. Germline lookup yields CDR1 MNHEY and CDR2 SVGAGI. The CDR3 covers 13 residues. The J segment lost 8 bases and the V segment lost 6 bases, leaving 7 bases of the junction unmatched. CDR3 in amino acids: CASRQQGAQGYTF. The DNA for the CDR3 is TGTGCCAGCAGGCAACAGGGGGCGCAGGGCTACACCTTC.

The genes are TRBV5-1 and TRBJ1-4; no reliable D call. This CDR3 comprises 15 residues. V lost 3 bases to trimming and J lost 8 bases, with 17 bases between them. Germline-derived CDR1 and CDR2 are SGHRS and YFSETQ. The CDR3 here is CASSSNRPRGEKLFF. The CDR3 DNA is TGCGCCAGCAGCTCTAACAGACCTCGCGGGGAAAAACTGTTTTTT.

The chain combines TRBV15 with TRBJ2-2; D might be TRBD2 (5 bases). In germline, CDR1 is LNHNV, CDR2 YYDKDF (reference sequence). The germline V and J ends were trimmed by 0 bases and 4 bases, with 12 bases remaining between them. The CDR3 contains 16 residues. CDR3 residues: CATSRDKGVVTGELFF. The DNA of the CDR3 is TGTGCCACCAGCAGAGATAAGGGAGTAGTCACCGGGGAGCTGTTTTTT.

This clone was counted between two and nine times. The chain recombines TRBV6-5 with TRBJ1-3; maybe TRBD1 (6 bases). Germline V CDR1 and CDR2: MNHEY, SVGAGI. V was clipped by 2 bases and J by 0 bases, with 11 bases between them. This CDR3 has 16 residues. The CDR3 sequence: CASSYQRTVSGNTIYF. DNA of the CDR3: TGTGCCAGCAGTTACCAAAGGACAGTCTCTGGAAACACCATATATTTT.

Regarding this clone: The sample has other DNA sequences that encode this CDR3 too. The rearrangement uses TRBV2 and TRBJ2-2, with 7 bases fitting TRBD2. Germline values: CDR1 SNHLY, CDR2 FYNNEI. The CDR3 runs to 14 residues. V was clipped by 7 bases and J by 7 bases; unmatched bases: 9. Here the CDR3 DNA reads TGTGCCAGCAACCCTGGGGGGGGGATCGGGGAGCTGTTTTTT. This gives the protein CASNPGGGIGELFF.

This chain uses TRBV30 with TRBJ2-5; 7 bases agree with TRBD1. Near its end, the DNA agrees better with TRBJ2-7, so the J call may be wrong. The germline gives CDR1 GTSNPN, CDR2 SVGIG (reference sequence). CDR3 size: 13 residues. CDR3 sequence: CAWSQGDSYEQYF. In DNA form, the CDR3 reads TGTGCCTGGAGTCAGGGGGACTCCTACGAGCAGTACTTC.

This clone occurred many times. This chain connects TRBV28 to TRBJ1-3; 7 bases are a match to TRBD1. This CDR3 has 14 amino acids. The germline gives CDR1 MDHEN, CDR2 SYDVKM. V trimming: 8 bases; J trimming: 3 bases; junction bases outside the gene matches: 7. The CDR3 reads CASGPGGDGNTIYF. The CDR3 DNA reads TGTGCCAGCGGCCCAGGGGGTGATGGAAACACCATATATTTT.

This chain uses TRBV28 with TRBJ1-6; a possible D gene is TRBD1 (6 bases). CDR1 and CDR2 (germline): MDHEN, SYDVKM. The CDR3 runs 13 residues. V lost 11 bases and J lost 0, with 8 bases in between. The CDR3 protein is CASGDSYNSPLHF. The CDR3 DNA is TGTGCCTCAGGGGACTCCTATAATTCACCCCTCCACTTT. The full variable domain, in which reference TRBV28 and TRBJ1-6 provide the parts outside the CDR3, is DVKVTQSSRYLVKRTGEKVFLECVQDMDHENMFWYRQDPGLGLRLIYFSYDVKMKEKGDIPEGYSVSREKKERFSLILESASTNQTSMYLCASGDSYNSPLHFGNGTRLTVT.

This clone came up once. This chain uses TRBV7-9 with TRBJ2-3, with TRBD2 identical over 13 bases. This CDR3 has 17 amino acids. Germline trimming cut 5 bases from V and 1 base from J; bases unmatched to any gene: 6. Germline loops: CDR1 SEHNR, CDR2 FQNEAQ (reference sequence). For the CDR3, the DNA is TGTGCCAGCAGCCCGAGGACTAGCGGGGGCCGCACAGATACGCAGTATTTT. The encoded protein is CASSPRTSGGRTDTQYF.

This clone turned up a few times. This chain connects TRBV6-1 to TRBJ2-7; unclear D gene. Germline CDR1 MNHNS, CDR2 SASEGT. The V end was cut by 5 bases, the J end by 4 bases, with 6 bases between. This CDR3 is 11 amino acids long. The CDR3 is CASSNKYEQYF. The CDR3 DNA is TGTGCCAGCAGTAACAAATACGAGCAGTACTTC.